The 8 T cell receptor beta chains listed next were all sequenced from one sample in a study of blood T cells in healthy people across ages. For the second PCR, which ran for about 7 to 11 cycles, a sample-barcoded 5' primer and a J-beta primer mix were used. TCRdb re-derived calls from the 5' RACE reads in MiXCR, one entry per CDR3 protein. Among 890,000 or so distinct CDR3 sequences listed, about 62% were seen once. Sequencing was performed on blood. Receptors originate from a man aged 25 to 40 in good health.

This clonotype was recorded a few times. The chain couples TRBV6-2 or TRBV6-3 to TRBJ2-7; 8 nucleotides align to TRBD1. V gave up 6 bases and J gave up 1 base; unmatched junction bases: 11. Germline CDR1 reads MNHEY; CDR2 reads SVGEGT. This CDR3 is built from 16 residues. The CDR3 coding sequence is TGTGCCAGCAGAAAACCCGGACAGGGCCGATCCTACGAGCAGTACTTC. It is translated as CASRKPGQGRSYEQYF.

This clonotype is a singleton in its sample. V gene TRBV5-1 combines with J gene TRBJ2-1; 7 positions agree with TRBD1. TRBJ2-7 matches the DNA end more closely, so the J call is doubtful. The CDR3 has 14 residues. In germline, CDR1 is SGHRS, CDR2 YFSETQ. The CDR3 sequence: CASSFRDSLYEQYF. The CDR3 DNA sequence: TGCGCCAGCAGCTTCCGGGACAGTCTCTACGAGCAGTACTTC.

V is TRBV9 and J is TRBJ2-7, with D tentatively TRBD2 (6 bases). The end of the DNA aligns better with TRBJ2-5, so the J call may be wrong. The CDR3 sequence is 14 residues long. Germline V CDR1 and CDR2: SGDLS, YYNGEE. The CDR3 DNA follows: TGTGCCAGCAGCCCAGAGGACTACATAGAGACCCAGTACTTC. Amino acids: CASSPEDYIETQYF.

The CDR3 here is CASSSAFGNEQFF. The CDR3 region has the DNA TGTGCCAGCAGTTCAGCTTTTGGAAATGAGCAGTTCTTC. This chain connects TRBV12-3 or TRBV12-4 to TRBJ2-1, with D uncertain. The CDR3 runs to 13 residues. Trimming removed 4 bases from V and 7 bases from J, with 11 bases in between.

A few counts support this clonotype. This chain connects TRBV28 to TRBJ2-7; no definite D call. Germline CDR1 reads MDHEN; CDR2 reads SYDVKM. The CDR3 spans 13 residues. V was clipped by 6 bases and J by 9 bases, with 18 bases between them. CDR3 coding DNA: TGTGCCAGCAGCGACCCGTGGGAATTAGGGCAGTACTTC. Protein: CASSDPWELGQYF.

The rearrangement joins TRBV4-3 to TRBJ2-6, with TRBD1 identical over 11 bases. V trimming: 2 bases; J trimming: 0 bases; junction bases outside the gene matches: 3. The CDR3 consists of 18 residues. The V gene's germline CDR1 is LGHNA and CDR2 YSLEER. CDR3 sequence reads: CASSQYGTGGSGANVLTF. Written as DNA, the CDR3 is TGCGCCAGCAGCCAATACGGGACAGGGGGCTCTGGGGCCAACGTCCTGACTTTC.

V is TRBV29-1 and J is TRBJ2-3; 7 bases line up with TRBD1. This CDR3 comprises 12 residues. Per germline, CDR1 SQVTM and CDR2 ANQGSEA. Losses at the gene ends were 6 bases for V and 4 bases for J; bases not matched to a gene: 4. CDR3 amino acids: CSVTGAADTQYF. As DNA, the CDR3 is TGCAGCGTAACAGGGGCAGCAGATACGCAGTATTTT.

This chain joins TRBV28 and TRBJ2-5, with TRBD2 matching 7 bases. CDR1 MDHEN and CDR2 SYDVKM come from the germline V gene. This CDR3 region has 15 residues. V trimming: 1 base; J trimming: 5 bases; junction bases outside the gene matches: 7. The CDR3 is CASSLSRERVETQYF. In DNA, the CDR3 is TGTGCCAGCAGTTTATCGCGGGAGAGGGTCGAGACCCAGTACTTC.